This entry concerns a single T cell receptor beta chain. Its antigen is currently unknown. Germline loops: CDR1 SGHAT, CDR2 FQNNGV. The junction had 6 bases not matched to a gene; V was cut back by 3 bases and J by 3 bases. The CDR3 covers 15 residues. The method was immunoSEQ multiplex PCR; TCRdb's version includes in-frame clones alone and lacks a portion of them. The sample consists of roughly 13,000 clones, over 65% of them appearing once. This specimen comes from a study of somatic mutations in cytotoxic T cells in rheumatoid arthritis. Study-level background: Patient blood (less than 33 ml EDTA) was drawn right after diagnosis, before any treatment. The flow sorting of some V beta antibody-stained T-cell populations reached nearly 100% purity, and the sorted populations included V beta1+ cells sequenced for TCRB. Overall study results and limits: Statistical analysis of the slight TRBV07 underrepresentation in rheumatoid arthritis patients did not adjust for multiple comparisons.

The chain is built from TRBV11-2 and TRBJ2-7; 9 bases are a match to TRBD2. Source material: CD8+ T cells sorted from blood. This receptor was taken from an adult with rheumatoid arthritis. Written as DNA, the CDR3 is TGTGCCAGCAGCTTGACCGGGACTAGCTTCTACGAGCAGTACTTC. Translation gives CASSLTGTSFYEQYF.